This TCR beta chain derives from a study of blood T cell repertoires in COVID-19 (dated by TCRdb to 2019 to 2021). As for the study more broadly: Samples covering the acute and convalescent phases of COVID-19 were provided by collaborators in the United States, Italy and Spain. Deeply sampled blood TCRbeta repertoires from subjects exposed to, actively infected with, or recovered from COVID-19 were included in the dataset. HLA class I and class II types, where available, came from metadata supplied by the sample provider rather than from assay-based typing. The repertoires were made available in a free public database intended to serve as a resource for research on the immune response to SARS-CoV-2. The material from the prospective study consisted of cDNA or gDNA derived from T cells, B-cell-depleted T cells, or PBMCs. Sample metadata almost always included a de-identified subject ID, COVID-19 status, age in years and sex. The samples were drawn from the first 160 participants of the ongoing ImmuneRACE study and from 1,254 subjects provided by 6 global collaborators. Broader findings and caveats from the paper: How much clinical and demographic metadata was included differed by source and by participant, and the metadata was provided uncurated.

The immunoSEQ Assay, a bias-controlled multiplex PCR, was used to amplify TCRbeta CDR3 regions from genomic DNA. On the authors' methods: The number of nucleated cells in each sample was estimated from the amplification of reference gene primers within the assay. Sequence reads were collapsed and filtered to measure the absolute abundance of every unique TCRbeta CDR3 rearrangement. Productive Simpson clonality was computed per sample as the square root of Simpson's diversity index over productive rearrangements. TCRdb took this table from immuneACCESS and kept in-frame rearrangements with V and J called. Such tables lack part of the clones; where checked against another copy, unresolved V genes explain under half of the gap, and the rest is unexplained. V, J and clone size derive from that table, while D and trimming were established from the DNA sequence. Recorded for this sample are 100,000 to 150,000 clones; about 88% of them occurred a single time. Approximately 1.2% of the sample is in the top ten clones.

As regards this clone: Its recognized antigen is unknown. Per-nucleotide qualities are absent, and no much larger clonotype sits a single base away.

V was cut back by 4 bases and J by 7 bases, leaving a gap of 10 bases between them. From a lookup of the germline V gene, CDR1 and CDR2 are SGHTA and FQGNSA. Including cysteine and phenylalanine, the CDR3 has 13 amino acids. Solely the CDR3 DNA is kept, with 39 bases framed from the first base. The collaborating institutions used their own protocols to collect whole blood in K2EDTA tubes. For TCRbeta analysis, collaborators shipped samples in one of three forms: frozen whole blood, isolated PBMCs, or DNA extracted from either of those sample types. Sequencing was carried out using peripheral blood. This receptor was taken from a woman of 80 years or more with acute or convalescent COVID-19. In this chain, TRBV7-2 is recombined with TRBJ2-2; the D gene is perhaps TRBD2, from 6 matching bases. In nucleotides, the sequence is TGTGCCAGCAGCTCCGTGGGGGGCGGGGAGCTGTTTTTT. The resulting protein is CASSSVGGGELFF.